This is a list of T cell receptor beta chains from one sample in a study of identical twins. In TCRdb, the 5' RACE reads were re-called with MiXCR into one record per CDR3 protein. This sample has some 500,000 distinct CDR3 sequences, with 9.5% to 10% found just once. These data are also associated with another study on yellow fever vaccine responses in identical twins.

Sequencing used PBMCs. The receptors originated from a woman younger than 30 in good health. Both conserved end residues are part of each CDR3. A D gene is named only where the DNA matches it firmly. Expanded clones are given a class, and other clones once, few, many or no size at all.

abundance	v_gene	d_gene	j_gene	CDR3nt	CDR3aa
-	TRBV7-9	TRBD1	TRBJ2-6	TGTGCCAGCAGCGAGACAGGGTCGGGGGCCAACGTCCTGACTTTC	CASSETGSGANVLTF
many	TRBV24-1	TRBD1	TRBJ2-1	TGTGCCACCAGTCCAACCGGGACAGGCTACAATGAGCAGTTCTTC	CATSPTGTGYNEQFF
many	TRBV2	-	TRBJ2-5	TGTGCCAGCATGATTCCGGGAGCCGGCCAAGAGACCCAGTACTTC	CASMIPGAGQETQYF
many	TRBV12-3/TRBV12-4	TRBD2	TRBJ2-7	TGTGCCAGCAGGCGACTAGCGGGAGGGTACGAGCAGTACTTC	CASRRLAGGYEQYF
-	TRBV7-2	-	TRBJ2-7	TGTGCCAGCAGCGCCGCTCGCAGCTACGAGCAGTACTTC	CASSAARSYEQYF
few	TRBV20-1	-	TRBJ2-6	TGCAGTGCCCCCCGATCGGAGGGAAGTACTCCCGTACACAGACATTCTGGGGCCAACGTCCTGACTTTC	CSAPRSEGSTPVHRHSGANVLTF
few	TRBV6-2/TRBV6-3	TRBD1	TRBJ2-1	TGTGCCAGCAGTCACGGGACAGGAGAATACAATGAGCAGTTCTTC	CASSHGTGEYNEQFF
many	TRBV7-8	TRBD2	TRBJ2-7	TGTGCCAGCAGCGTTGCGGGGGGATTTCAGTACGAGCAGTACTTC	CASSVAGGFQYEQYF
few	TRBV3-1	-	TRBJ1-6	TGTGCCAGCAGCCAAGGCGCCAGGGTGGATTCACCCCTCCACTTT	CASSQGARVDSPLHF
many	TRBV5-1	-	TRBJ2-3	TGCGCCAGCAGCTTTCAATTCACAGATACGCAGTATTTT	CASSFQFTDTQYF
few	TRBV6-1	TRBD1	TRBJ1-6	TGTGCCAGCAAGAGACAGGGGAATTCACCCCTCCACTTT	CASKRQGNSPLHF
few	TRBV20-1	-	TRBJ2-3	TGCAGTGCTAGACCCTGGGACATCATGGATACGCAGTATTTT	CSARPWDIMDTQYF
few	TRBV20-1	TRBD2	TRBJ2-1	TGCAGTGAAAACGGGGCTAGCGGGGGGTACAATGAGCAGTTCTTC	CSENGASGGYNEQFF
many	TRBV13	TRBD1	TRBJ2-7	TGTGCCAGCAGCCTGGGACAGGGGACAGAAACAGAGTACTTC	CASSLGQGTETEYF
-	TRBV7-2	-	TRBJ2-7	TGTGCCAGCAGCTTGTACACAACCTACGAGCAGTACTTC	CASSLYTTYEQYF
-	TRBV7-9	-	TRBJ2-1	TGTGCCAGCAGCTTAGGTTTTTCGCCCCTCAATGAGCAGTTCTTC	CASSLGFSPLNEQFF
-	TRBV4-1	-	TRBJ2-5	TGCGCCAGCAGCCCTCGTTGGGGGGAGGTTGGGGAGGCGAAGGAGACCCAGTACTTC	CASSPRWGEVGEAKETQYF
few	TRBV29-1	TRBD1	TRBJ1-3	TGCAGCGTGGACGTGACAGGGGCCGGAAACACCATATATTTT	CSVDVTGAGNTIYF
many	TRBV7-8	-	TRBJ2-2	TGTGCCAGCAGCTTAAAGCGGAACACCGGGGAGCTGTTTTTT	CASSLKRNTGELFF
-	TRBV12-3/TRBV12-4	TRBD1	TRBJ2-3	TGTGCCAGCAGCCGGGGACAGGGGCGCACAGATACGCAGTATTTT	CASSRGQGRTDTQYF
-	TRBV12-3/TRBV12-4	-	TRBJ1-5	TGTGCCAGCAGTCCTGACACCGACGTCCGCGGGACGCCCCAGCATTTT	CASSPDTDVRGTPQHF
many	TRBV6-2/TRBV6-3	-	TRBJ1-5	TGTGCCAGCAGTTACAGGGATGAGGGCAATCAGCCCCAGCATTTT	CASSYRDEGNQPQHF
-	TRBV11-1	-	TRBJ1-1	TGTGCCAGCAGCCCCCCCGATCAAAAGGCCCCTATGAACACTGAAGCTTTCTTT	CASSPPDQKAPMNTEAFF
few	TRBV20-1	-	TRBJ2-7	TGCAGTGCTAGAACCGATGTGGGATCTTACGAGCAGTACTTC	CSARTDVGSYEQYF
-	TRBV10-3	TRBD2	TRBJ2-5	TGTGCCATCAGTGCGGGAGGGCCCTATGAGACCCAGTACTTC	CAISAGGPYETQYF
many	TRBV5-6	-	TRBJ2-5	TGTGCCAGCAGCACTCCTGGACAACGGGGGACCCAAGAGACCCAGTACTTC	CASSTPGQRGTQETQYF
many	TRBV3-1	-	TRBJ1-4	TGTGCCAGCAGCCAAAGAAATGAAAAACTGTTTTTT	CASSQRNEKLFF
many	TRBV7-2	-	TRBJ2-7	TGTGCCAGCACCCCCAGTGGGGGATACTCCTACGAGCAGTACTTC	CASTPSGGYSYEQYF
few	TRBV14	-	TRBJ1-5	TGTGCCAGCAGCCAAGGAAAAAATCAGCCCCAGCATTTT	CASSQGKNQPQHF
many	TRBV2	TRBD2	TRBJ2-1	TGTGCCAGCAGTGAAGTTGTTATTGGACTAGCGGGCAATGAGCAGTTCTTC	CASSEVVIGLAGNEQFF
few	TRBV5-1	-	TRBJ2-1	TGCGCCAGCAGCTTGAGCACTCTCTATGAGCAGTTCTTC	CASSLSTLYEQFF
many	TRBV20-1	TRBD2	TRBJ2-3	TGCAGCGAGGGACTAGCAAGGACAGATACGCAGTATTTT	CSEGLARTDTQYF
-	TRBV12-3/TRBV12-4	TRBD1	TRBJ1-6	TGTGCCAGCAGTTCCCGGGACAGGACTTATAATTCACCCCTCCACTTT	CASSSRDRTYNSPLHF
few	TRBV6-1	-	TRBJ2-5	TGTGCCAGCAGTCCGTGGGGTAGCGGTATTCAAGAGACCCAGTACTTC	CASSPWGSGIQETQYF
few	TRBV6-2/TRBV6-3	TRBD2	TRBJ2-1	TGTGCCAGCAGTTACGGGGGACTAGTGGATGAGCAGTTCTTC	CASSYGGLVDEQFF
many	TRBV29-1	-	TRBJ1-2	TGCAGCGTTGAAGATTCACGACGGCTAGGAACCTTC	CSVEDSRRLGTF
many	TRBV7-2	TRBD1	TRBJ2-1	TGTGCCAGCAGCTTAGTCAGGGGGCTTGGTGAGCAGTTCTTC	CASSLVRGLGEQFF
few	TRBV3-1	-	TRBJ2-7	TGTGCCAGCCAACCAACCCCGGGTCTCGACTACGAGCAGTACTTC	CASQPTPGLDYEQYF
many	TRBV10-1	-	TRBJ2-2	TGCGCCAGCAGTGACTTCACCCCCGGGGAGCTGTTTTTT	CASSDFTPGELFF
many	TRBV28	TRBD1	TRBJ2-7	TGTGCCAGCAGTTTATGGGACAGGGCCTACGAGCAGTACTTC	CASSLWDRAYEQYF
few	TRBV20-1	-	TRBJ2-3	TGCAGTGCTAGCCGAGGGAGCTCTAGCACAGATACGCAGTATTTT	CSASRGSSSTDTQYF
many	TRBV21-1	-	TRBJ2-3	TGTGCCAGCAGCAAACGGGCTAGCGGGGGGGCAGATACGCAGTATTTT	CASSKRASGGADTQYF
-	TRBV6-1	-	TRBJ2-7	TGTGCCAGCAGACCTTCAGGGTTCCACGAGCAGTACTTC	CASRPSGFHEQYF
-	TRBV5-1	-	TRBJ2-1	TGCGCCAGCACTCCAAGAGGCGGGACTGAGCAGTTCTTC	CASTPRGGTEQFF
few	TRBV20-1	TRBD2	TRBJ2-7	TGCAGTGCTAGAGACCCTAGCGGGCCGGGCAACGAGCAGTACTTC	CSARDPSGPGNEQYF
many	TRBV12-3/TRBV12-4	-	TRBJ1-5	TGTGCCAGCAGTTTAGGGGAAAATCAGCCCCAGCATTTT	CASSLGENQPQHF
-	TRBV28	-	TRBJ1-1	TGTGCCAGCAGAGGGGTTAGGAGGATGAACACTGAAGCTTTCTTT	CASRGVRRMNTEAFF
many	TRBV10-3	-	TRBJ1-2	TGTGCCATCAGTGAGACGAAAAACTATGGCTACACCTTC	CAISETKNYGYTF
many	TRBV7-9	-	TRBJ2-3	TGTGCCAGCAGCTTTACGACTAGCACAGATACGCAGTATTTT	CASSFTTSTDTQYF
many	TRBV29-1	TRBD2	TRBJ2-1	TGCAGCGTCGGACTAGCGGGAGCGTACAATGAGCAGTTCTTC	CSVGLAGAYNEQFF
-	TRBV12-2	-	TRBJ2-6	TGTGCAAGTCGCGGTCGGGGGGCTGGGGCCAACGTCCTGACTTTC	CASRGRGAGANVLTF
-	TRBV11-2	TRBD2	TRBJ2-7	TGTGCCAGCAGAATCCCAGGACTAGCGGGAAACTCCTACGAGCAGTACTTC	CASRIPGLAGNSYEQYF
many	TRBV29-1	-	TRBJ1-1	TGCAGCGTTGAAGTCTCGGGACTTATGAACACTGAAGCTTTCTTT	CSVEVSGLMNTEAFF